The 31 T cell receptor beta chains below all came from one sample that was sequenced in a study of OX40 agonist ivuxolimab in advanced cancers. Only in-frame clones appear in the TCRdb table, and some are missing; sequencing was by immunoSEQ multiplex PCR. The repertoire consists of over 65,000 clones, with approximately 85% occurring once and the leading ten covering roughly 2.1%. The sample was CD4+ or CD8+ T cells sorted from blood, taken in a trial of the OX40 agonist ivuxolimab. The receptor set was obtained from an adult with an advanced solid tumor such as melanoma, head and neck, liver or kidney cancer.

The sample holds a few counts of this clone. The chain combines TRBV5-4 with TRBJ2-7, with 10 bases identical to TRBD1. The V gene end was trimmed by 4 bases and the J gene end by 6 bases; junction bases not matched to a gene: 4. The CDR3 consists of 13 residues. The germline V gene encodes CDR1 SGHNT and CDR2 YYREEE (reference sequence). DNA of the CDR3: TGTGCCAGCAGCAGGGGACAGGGGTCCGAGCAGTACTTC. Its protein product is CASSRGQGSEQYF.

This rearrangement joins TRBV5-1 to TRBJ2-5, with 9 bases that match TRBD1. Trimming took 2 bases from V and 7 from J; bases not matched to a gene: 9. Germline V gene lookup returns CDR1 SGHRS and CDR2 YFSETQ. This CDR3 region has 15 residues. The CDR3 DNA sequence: TGCGCCAGCAGCTTCACCGGGACAGGGATCGGGACCCAGTACTTC. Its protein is CASSFTGTGIGTQYF.

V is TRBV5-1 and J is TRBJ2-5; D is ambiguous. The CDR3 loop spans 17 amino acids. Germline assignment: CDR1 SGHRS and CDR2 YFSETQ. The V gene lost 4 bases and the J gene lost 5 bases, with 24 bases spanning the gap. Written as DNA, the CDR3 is TGCGCCAGCAGCCCCTTCTCCCTGGAAGGCGAGAGGGAGACCCAGTACTTC. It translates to CASSPFSLEGERETQYF.

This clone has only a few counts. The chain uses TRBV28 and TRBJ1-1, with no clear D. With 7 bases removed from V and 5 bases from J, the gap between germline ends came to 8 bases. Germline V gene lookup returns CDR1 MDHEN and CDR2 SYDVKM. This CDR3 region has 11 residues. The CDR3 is CASTTGTEAFF. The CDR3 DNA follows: TGTGCCAGCACTACGGGGACTGAAGCTTTCTTT.

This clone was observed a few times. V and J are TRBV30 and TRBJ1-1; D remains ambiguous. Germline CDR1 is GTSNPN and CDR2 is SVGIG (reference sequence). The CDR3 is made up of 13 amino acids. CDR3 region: CATQNNKNTEAFF. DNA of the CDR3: TGTGCTACGCAAAACAACAAGAACACTGAAGCTTTCTTT.

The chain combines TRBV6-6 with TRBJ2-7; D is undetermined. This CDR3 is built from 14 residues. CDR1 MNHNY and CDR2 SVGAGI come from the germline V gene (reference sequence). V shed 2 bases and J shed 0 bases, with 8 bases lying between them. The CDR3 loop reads CASSYPGDSYEQYF. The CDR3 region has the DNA TGTGCCAGCAGTTACCCGGGCGACTCCTACGAGCAGTACTTC.

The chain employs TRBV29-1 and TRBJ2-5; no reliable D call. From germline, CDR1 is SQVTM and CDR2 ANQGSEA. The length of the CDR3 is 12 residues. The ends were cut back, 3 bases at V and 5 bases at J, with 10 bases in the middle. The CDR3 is CSVDQAEETQYF. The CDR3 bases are TGCAGCGTTGATCAGGCTGAGGAGACCCAGTACTTC.

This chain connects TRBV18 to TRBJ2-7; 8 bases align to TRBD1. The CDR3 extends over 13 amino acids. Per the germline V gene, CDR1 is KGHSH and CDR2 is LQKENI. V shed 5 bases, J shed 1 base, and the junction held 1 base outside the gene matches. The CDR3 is CASSTGGSYEQYF. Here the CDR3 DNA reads TGTGCCAGCTCAACAGGGGGTTCCTACGAGCAGTACTTC.

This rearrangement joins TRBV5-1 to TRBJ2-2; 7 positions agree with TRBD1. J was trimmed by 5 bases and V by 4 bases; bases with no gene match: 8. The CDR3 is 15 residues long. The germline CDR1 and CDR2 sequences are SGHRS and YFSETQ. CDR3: CASSRTGQETGELFF. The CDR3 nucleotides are TGCGCCAGCAGCCGGACAGGACAAGAGACCGGGGAGCTGTTTTTT. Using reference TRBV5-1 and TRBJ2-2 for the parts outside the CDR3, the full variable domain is KAGVTQTPRYLIKTRGQQVTLSCSPISGHRSVSWYQQTPGQGLQFLFEYFSETQRNKGNFPGRFSGRQFSNSRSEMNVSTLELGDSALYLCASSRTGQETGELFFGEGSRLTVL.

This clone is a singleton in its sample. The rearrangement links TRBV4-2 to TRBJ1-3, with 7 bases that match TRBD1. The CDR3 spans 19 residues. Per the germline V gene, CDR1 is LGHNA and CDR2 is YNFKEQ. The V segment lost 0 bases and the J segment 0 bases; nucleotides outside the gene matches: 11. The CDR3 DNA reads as TGTGCCAGCAGCCAAGATCCCATACGACAGGGACGCTCTGGAAACACCATATATTTT. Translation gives CASSQDPIRQGRSGNTIYF.

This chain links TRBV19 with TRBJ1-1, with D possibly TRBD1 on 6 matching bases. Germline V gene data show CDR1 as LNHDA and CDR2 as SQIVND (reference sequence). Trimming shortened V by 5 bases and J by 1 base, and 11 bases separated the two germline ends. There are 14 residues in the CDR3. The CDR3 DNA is TGTGCCAGTAGTCCACAGGGAAGGAACACTGAAGCTTTCTTT. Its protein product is CASSPQGRNTEAFF.

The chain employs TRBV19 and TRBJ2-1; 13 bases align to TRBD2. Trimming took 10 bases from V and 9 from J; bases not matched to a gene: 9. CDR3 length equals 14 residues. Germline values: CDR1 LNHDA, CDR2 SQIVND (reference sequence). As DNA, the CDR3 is TGTGCCACCGTCGGACTAGCGGGGGTGGGTGAGCAGTTCTTC. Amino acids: CATVGLAGVGEQFF.

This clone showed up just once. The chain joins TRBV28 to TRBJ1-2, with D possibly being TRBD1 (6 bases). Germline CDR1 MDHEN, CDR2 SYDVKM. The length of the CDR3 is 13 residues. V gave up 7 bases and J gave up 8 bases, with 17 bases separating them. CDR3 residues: CASIYSGQNGYTF. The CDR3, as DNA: TGTGCCAGCATTTACTCCGGACAGAACGGCTACACCTTC.

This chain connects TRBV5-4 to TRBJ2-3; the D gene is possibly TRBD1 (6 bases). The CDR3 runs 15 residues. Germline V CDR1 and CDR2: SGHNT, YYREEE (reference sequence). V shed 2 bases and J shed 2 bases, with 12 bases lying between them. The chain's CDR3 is CASSFIKGVTDTQYF. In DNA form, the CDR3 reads TGTGCCAGCAGCTTCATTAAGGGGGTCACAGATACGCAGTATTTT.

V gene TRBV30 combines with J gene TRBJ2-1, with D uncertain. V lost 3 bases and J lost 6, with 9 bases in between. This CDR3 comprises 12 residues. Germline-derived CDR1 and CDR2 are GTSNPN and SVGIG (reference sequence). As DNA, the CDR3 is TGTGCCTGGAGAGATAGACCCAATGAGCAGTTCTTC. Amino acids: CAWRDRPNEQFF.

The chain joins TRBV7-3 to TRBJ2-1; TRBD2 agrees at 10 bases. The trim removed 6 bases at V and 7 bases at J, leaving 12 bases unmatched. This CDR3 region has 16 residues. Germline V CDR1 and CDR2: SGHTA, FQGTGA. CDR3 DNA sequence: TGTGCCAGCAGTCCCAGGCTAGCGGGAGATAAGAATGAGCAGTTCTTC. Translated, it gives CASSPRLAGDKNEQFF. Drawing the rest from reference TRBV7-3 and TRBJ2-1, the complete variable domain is GAGVSQTPSNKVTEKGKYVELRCDPISGHTALYWYRQSLGQGPEFLIYFQGTGAADDSGLPNDRFFAVRPEGSVSTLKIQRTERGDSAVYLCASSPRLAGDKNEQFFGPGTRLTVL.

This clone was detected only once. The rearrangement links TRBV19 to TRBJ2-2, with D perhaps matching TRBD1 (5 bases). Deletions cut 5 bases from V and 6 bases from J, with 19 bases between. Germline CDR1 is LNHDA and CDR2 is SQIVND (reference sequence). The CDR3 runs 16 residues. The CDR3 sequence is CASSPQDRKGSGELFF. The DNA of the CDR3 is TGTGCCAGTAGTCCCCAGGACCGTAAGGGGTCCGGGGAGCTGTTTTTT.

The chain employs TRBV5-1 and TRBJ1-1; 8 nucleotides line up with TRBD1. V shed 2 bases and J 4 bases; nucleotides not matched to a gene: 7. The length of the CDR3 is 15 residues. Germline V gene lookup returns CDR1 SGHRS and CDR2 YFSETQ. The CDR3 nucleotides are TGCGCCAGCAGCTTCCAGGGGGCGCGTGTCACTGAAGCTTTCTTT. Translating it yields CASSFQGARVTEAFF.

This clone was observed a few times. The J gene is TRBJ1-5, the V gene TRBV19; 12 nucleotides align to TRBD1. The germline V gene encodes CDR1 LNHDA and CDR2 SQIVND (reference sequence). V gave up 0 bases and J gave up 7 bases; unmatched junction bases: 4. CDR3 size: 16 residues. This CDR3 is CASSIDRGTGGQPQHF. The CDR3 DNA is TGTGCCAGTAGTATAGATCGGGGGACAGGGGGCCAGCCCCAGCATTTT.

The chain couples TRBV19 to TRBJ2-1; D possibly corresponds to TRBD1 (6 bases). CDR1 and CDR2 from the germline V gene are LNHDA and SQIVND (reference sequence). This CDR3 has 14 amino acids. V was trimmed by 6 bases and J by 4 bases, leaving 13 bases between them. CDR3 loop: CASRPTGNYNEQFF. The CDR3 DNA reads TGTGCCAGTAGACCGACAGGAAATTACAATGAGCAGTTCTTC.

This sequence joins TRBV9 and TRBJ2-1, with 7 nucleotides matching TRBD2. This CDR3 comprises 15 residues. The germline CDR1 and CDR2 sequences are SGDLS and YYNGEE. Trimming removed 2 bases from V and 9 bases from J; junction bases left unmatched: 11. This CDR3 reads CASSVSSLGGVEQFF. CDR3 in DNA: TGTGCCAGCAGCGTCAGTAGTCTGGGAGGGGTTGAGCAGTTCTTC. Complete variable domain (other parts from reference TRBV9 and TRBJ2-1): DSGVTQTPKHLITATGQRVTLRCSPRSGDLSVYWYQQSLDQGLQFLIQYYNGEERAKGNILERFSAQQFPDLHSELNLSSLELGDSALYFCASSVSSLGGVEQFFGPGTRLTVL.

CDR3 in amino acids: CASSLIPLSTSGGPTDTQYF. For the CDR3, the DNA is TGTGCCAGCAGCCTAATCCCACTCTCGACTAGCGGGGGCCCCACAGATACGCAGTATTTT. The chain uses TRBV7-3 and TRBJ2-3; 12 bases are shared with TRBD2. The CDR3 contains 20 residues. Losses at the gene ends were 5 bases for V and 2 bases for J; bases not matched to a gene: 17. CDR1 SGHTA and CDR2 FQGTGA come from the germline V gene.

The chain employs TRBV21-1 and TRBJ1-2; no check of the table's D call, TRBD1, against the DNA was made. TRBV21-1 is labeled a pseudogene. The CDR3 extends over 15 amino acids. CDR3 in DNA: TGTGCCAGCAGCCCTCCTCCGGGACAGAACTATGGCTACACCTTC. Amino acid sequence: CASSPPPGQNYGYTF.

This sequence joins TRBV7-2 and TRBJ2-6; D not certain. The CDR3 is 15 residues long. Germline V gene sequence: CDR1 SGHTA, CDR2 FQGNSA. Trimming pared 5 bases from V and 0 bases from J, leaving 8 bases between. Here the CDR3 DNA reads TGTGCCAGCAGCCCTAGACGCTCTGGGGCCAACGTCCTGACTTTC. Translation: CASSPRRSGANVLTF.

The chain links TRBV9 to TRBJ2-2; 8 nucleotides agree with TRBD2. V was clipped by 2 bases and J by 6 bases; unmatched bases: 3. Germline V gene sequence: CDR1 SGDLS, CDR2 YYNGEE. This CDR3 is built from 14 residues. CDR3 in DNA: TGTGCCAGCAGCGTCGGACTAGCATCCGGGGAGCTGTTTTTT. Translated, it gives CASSVGLASGELFF.

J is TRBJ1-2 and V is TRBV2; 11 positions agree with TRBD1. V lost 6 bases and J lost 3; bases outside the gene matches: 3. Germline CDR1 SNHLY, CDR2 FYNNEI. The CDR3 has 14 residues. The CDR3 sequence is CASSKGQGDYGYTF. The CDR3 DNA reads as TGTGCCAGCAGCAAGGGACAGGGGGACTATGGCTACACCTTC.

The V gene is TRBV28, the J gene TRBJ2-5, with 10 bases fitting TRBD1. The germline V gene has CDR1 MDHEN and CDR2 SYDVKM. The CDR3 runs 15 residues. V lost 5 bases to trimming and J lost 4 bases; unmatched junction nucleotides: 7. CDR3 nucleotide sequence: TGTGCCAGCAGTCGCCCGAGACAGGGGGCAGAGACCCAGTACTTC. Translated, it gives CASSRPRQGAETQYF.

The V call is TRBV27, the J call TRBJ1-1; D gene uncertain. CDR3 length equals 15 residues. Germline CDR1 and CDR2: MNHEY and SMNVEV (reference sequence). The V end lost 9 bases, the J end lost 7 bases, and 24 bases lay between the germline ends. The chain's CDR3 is CASWVRGQARFEAFF. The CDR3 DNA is TGTGCCAGTTGGGTTCGAGGCCAGGCAAGATTTGAAGCTTTCTTT.

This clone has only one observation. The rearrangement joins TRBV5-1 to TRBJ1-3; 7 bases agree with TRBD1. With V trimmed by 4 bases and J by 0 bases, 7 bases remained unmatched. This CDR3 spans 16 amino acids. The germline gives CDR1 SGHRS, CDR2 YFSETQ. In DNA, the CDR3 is TGCGCCAGCAGCCTGGGACAGCTCGTCTCTGGAAACACCATATATTTT. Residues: CASSLGQLVSGNTIYF.

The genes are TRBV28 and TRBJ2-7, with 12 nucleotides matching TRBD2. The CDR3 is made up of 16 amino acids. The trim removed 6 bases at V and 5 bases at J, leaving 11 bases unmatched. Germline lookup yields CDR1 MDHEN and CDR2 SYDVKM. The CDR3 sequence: CASSLERLAGVHEQYF. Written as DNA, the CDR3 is TGTGCCAGCAGCCTTGAGAGACTAGCGGGAGTCCACGAGCAGTACTTC. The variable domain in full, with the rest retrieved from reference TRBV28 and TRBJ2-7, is DVKVTQSSRYLVKRTGEKVFLECVQDMDHENMFWYRQDPGLGLRLIYFSYDVKMKEKGDIPEGYSVSREKKERFSLILESASTNQTSMYLCASSLERLAGVHEQYFGPGTRLTVT.

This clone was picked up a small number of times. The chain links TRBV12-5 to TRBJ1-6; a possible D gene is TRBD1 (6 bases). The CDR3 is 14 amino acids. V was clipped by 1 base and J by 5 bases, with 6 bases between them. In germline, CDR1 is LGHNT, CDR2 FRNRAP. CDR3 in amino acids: CASGLGTDNSPLHF. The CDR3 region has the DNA TGTGCTAGTGGTTTGGGGACAGATAATTCACCCCTCCACTTT.